This TCR beta chain is from a study of identical twins' blood T cells. Germline assignment: CDR1 SGHRS and CDR2 YFSETQ. The V end was cut by 3 bases, the J end by 2 bases, with 16 bases between. The CDR3 consists of 16 residues. The table lists this clonotype with a few counts. TCRdb re-called the 5' RACE reads with MiXCR, one entry per CDR3 protein. The sample comprises hundreds of thousands of distinct CDR3 sequences, 28% of which are singletons, and more than 5.5% rests with the top ten. This TCR derives from a woman between 18 and 55 years old in good health. The gene calls are TRBV5-1 and TRBJ2-3, with D possibly being TRBD2 (6 bases). Sequencing was performed on PBMCs. The CDR3 DNA reads as TGCGCCAGCAGCTCCATGGGGGGAAGATTCACAGATACGCAGTATTTT. Translation gives CASSSMGGRFTDTQYF.